This T cell receptor beta chain was captured by sequencing in a study of shared clonotypes between healthy human individuals. The wider study: The study enrolled a couple of women and three men aged 18 to 49.

TCRdb keeps only in-frame clones here, not all; method: immunoSEQ multiplex PCR. Of over 2 million clones listed, over 85% are singletons. This CDR3 comprises 19 residues. The sequence was obtained from a man aged 18 to 35 in good health. Sequencing was done on a sample of naive CD4+ T cells sorted from blood. Subset described: CD45RA+ positively selected. This chain links TRBV21-1 with TRBJ2-7; TRBD1 was called by the table and not checked on the DNA. TRBV21-1 is termed a pseudogene. CDR3: CASSKSYRGLPWVYYEQYF. The DNA for the CDR3 is TGTGCCAGCAGCAAATCGTACAGGGGACTGCCGTGGGTTTACTACGAGCAGTACTTC.